This passage covers 11 T cell receptor beta chains from one sample sequenced in a study of T cell responses to AZD1222 COVID-19 vaccine. Method: immunoSEQ multiplex PCR; TCRdb's copy keeps in-frame clones and lacks some. The sample includes 95,000 to 150,000 clones, around 88% of them seen just once. Sample: peripheral blood, taken on day 0 of AZD1222 vaccination. The receptors here all came from an adult in good health.

This chain links TRBV6-5 with TRBJ2-2; either TRBD1 or TRBD2 may fit D (5 bases each). Trimming removed 7 bases at V and 5 bases at J, with 17 bases between. The CDR3 extends over 15 amino acids. Germline values: CDR1 MNHEY, CDR2 SVGAGI. The DNA of the CDR3 is TGTGCCAGCAACGGAATGTGGGGGTTGACCGGGGAGCTGTTTTTT. Amino acids: CASNGMWGLTGELFF.

Comments on this clone: The same CDR3 also results from other DNA sequences found in this sample. V usage is TRBV19 and J usage is TRBJ1-5, with TRBD1 matching 8 bases. Trimming removed 8 bases from V and 3 bases from J; junction bases left unmatched: 3. This CDR3 comprises 13 residues. Per germline, CDR1 LNHDA and CDR2 SQIVND (reference sequence). The DNA of the CDR3 is TGTGCCAGTGGACAGGGATTCAATCAGCCCCAGCATTTT. Translated, it gives CASGQGFNQPQHF. Together with reference TRBV19 and TRBJ1-5, the CDR3 gives the full variable domain: DGGITQSPKYLFRKEGQNVTLSCEQNLNHDAMYWYRQDPGQGLRLIYYSQIVNDFQKGDIAEGYSVSREKKESFPLTVTSAQKNPTAFYLCASGQGFNQPQHFGDGTRLSIL.

The J gene is TRBJ2-5, the V gene TRBV7-6; 7 nucleotides agree with TRBD1. With V trimmed by 4 bases and J by 0 bases, 5 bases remained unmatched. From germline, CDR1 is SGHVS and CDR2 FNYEAQ. This CDR3 contains 15 residues. The DNA of the CDR3 is TGTGCCAGCAGCTGGACAGGCGGGTACCAAGAGACCCAGTACTTC. Residues: CASSWTGGYQETQYF.

This rearrangement joins TRBV2 to TRBJ2-3; TRBD1 aligns across 12 bases. Germline V gene lookup returns CDR1 SNHLY and CDR2 FYNNEI. The CDR3 is made up of 15 amino acids. V shed 6 bases, J shed 8 bases, and the junction held 9 bases outside the gene matches. Here the CDR3 DNA reads TGTGCCAGCAGCGAGGGACAGGGGGCCCAAGGTACGCAGTATTTT. Its protein is CASSEGQGAQGTQYF.

The chain uses TRBV6-6 and TRBJ1-3, with 8 bases aligning to TRBD1. Germline loops: CDR1 MNHNY, CDR2 SVGAGI (reference sequence). J lost 8 bases, V lost 6 bases, and 6 bases had no gene match. This CDR3 is 13 amino acids long. DNA of the CDR3: TGTGCCAGCAGACAGGACAGGGCAGACACCATATATTTT. Amino acids: CASRQDRADTIYF.

This rearrangement joins TRBV4-3 to TRBJ1-1; 9 bases align to TRBD1. The length of the CDR3 is 13 residues. Trimming took 5 bases from V and 4 from J; bases not matched to a gene: 2. In germline, CDR1 is LGHNA, CDR2 YSLEER. CDR3 DNA sequence: TGCGCCAGCAGCGCGACAGGGGGCACTGAAGCTTTCTTT. It translates to CASSATGGTEAFF.

V and J are TRBV7-9 and TRBJ1-2; TRBD1 matches at 7 bases. V dropped 5 bases and J dropped 0; count of bases not matched to a gene: 3. The germline CDR1 and CDR2 sequences are SEHNR and FQNEAQ (reference sequence). This CDR3 comprises 14 residues. The CDR3 DNA sequence: TGTGCCAGCAGCCCGGGACAGACTAACTATGGCTACACCTTC. Translating it yields CASSPGQTNYGYTF.

The genes are TRBV6-6 and TRBJ1-1, with 10 bases aligning to TRBD1. V was pared by 6 bases and J by 11 bases, with 9 bases of the junction left unmatched. Looked up from germline, CDR1 is MNHNY and CDR2 is SVGAGI (reference sequence). The CDR3 is made up of 13 amino acids. CDR3 loop: CASRPGTGDRAFF. In DNA form, the CDR3 reads TGTGCCAGCAGACCCGGGACAGGGGACAGGGCTTTCTTT.

The rearrangement links TRBV29-1 to TRBJ1-3, with no clear D. Germline V gives CDR1 SQVTM, CDR2 ANQGSEA. Trimming cost V 1 base and J 3 bases, with 7 bases left between them. This CDR3 is built from 13 residues. The CDR3 DNA follows: TGCAGCGTTGAAGGTGGTAGTGGAAACACCATATATTTT. Translating it yields CSVEGGSGNTIYF. Complete variable domain (other parts from reference TRBV29-1 and TRBJ1-3): SAVISQKPSRDICQRGTSLTIQCQVDSQVTMMFWYRQQPGQSLTLIATANQGSEATYESGFVIDKFPISRPNLTFSTLTVSNMSPEDSSIYLCSVEGGSGNTIYFGEGSWLTVV.

The gene calls are TRBV9 and TRBJ1-4, with a possible D match to TRBD1 (6 bases). The germline V gene encodes CDR1 SGDLS and CDR2 YYNGEE. CDR3 length equals 13 residues. V was cut by 1 base and J by 8 bases, with 9 bases left in between. In nucleotides, the CDR3 is TGTGCCAGCAGCGTAACCACAGGGGAAAAACTGTTTTTT. The encoded protein is CASSVTTGEKLFF.

The chain uses TRBV19 and TRBJ2-1, with 8 bases that match TRBD1. This CDR3 is 16 amino acids long. V lost 3 bases to trimming and J lost 4 bases; unmatched junction nucleotides: 8. Germline-derived CDR1 and CDR2 are LNHDA and SQIVND (reference sequence). The CDR3: CASSMGWGQAYNEQFF. The CDR3 nucleotides are TGTGCCAGTAGTATGGGGTGGGGACAGGCTTACAATGAGCAGTTCTTC.